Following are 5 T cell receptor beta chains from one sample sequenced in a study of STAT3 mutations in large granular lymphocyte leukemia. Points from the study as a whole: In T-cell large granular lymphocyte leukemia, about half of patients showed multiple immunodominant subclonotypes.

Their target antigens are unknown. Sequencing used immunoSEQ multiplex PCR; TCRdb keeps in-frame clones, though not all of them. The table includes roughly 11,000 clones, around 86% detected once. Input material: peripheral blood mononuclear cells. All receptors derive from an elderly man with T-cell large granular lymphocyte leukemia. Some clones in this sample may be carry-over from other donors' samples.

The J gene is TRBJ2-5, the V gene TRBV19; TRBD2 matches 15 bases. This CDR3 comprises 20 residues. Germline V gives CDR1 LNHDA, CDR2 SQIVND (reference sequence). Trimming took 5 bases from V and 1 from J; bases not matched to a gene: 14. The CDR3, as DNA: TGTGCCAGTAGTGGAGGACTAGCGGGGGGGTACGATTCAGCCCAAGAGACCCAGTACTTC. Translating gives CASSGGLAGGYDSAQETQYF. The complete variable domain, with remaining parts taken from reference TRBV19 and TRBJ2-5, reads DGGITQSPKYLFRKEGQNVTLSCEQNLNHDAMYWYRQDPGQGLRLIYYSQIVNDFQKGDIAEGYSVSREKKESFPLTVTSAQKNPTAFYLCASSGGLAGGYDSAQETQYFGPGTRLLVL.

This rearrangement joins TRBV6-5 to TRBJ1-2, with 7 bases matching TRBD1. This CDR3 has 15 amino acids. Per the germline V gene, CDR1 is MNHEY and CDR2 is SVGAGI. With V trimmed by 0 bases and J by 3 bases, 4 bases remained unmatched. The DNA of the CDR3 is TGTGCCAGCAGTTACTCGACTAGGGGGCACTATGGCTACACCTTC. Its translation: CASSYSTRGHYGYTF.

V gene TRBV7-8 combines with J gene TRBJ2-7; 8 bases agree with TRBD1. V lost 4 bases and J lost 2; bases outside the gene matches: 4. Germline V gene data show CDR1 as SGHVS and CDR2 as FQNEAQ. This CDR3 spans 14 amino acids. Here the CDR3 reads CASSSRGRTYEQYF. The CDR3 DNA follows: TGTGCCAGCAGCTCCAGGGGGCGGACCTACGAGCAGTACTTC.

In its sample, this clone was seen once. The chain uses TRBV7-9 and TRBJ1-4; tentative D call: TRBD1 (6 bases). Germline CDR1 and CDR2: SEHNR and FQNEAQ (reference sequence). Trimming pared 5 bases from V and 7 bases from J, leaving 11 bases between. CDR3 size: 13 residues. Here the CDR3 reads CASSPQGGEKLFF. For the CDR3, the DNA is TGTGCCAGCAGCCCACAAGGGGGTGAAAAACTGTTTTTT.

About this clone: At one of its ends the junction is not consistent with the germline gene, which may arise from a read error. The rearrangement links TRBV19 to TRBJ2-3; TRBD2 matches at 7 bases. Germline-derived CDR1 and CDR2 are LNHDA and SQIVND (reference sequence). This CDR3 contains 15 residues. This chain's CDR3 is CARREGRASTGTQYF. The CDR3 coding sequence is TGTGCCAGAAGGGAGGGTAGGGCTAGCACAGGTACGCAGTATTTT.